This T cell receptor beta chain was recorded in a study of a mutant IDH1 vaccine in newly diagnosed glioma. On the study more broadly: Radiotherapy, temozolomide, or both had been given previously, and both were given to most.

This CDR3 has 17 residues. V was pared by 5 bases and J by 0 bases, with 13 bases of the junction left unmatched. CDR1 and CDR2 from the germline V gene are SGHTA and FQGNSA. Profiling relied on immunoSEQ multiplex PCR, and the TCRdb table lists in-frame clones only, not all of them. In the table there are 50,000 to 70,000 clones, 87% of which are singletons. Note on this clone: Its specificity is not known.

The time point was: week 23, last vaccination. Topical imiquimod accompanied each vaccine dose, which consisted of 300 ug of mutant IDH1 20-mer peptide. The chain is built from TRBV7-2 and TRBJ2-7; 7 nucleotides match TRBD1. The clonotype originates from a middle-aged man with glioma. The material sequenced was PBMCs, taken from a glioma patient whose treatment included an IDH1 peptide vaccine. The DNA of the CDR3 is TGTGCCAGCAGCCCTGGGCTTGGGACAGTGACCTCCTACGAGCAGTACTTC. It is translated as CASSPGLGTVTSYEQYF.